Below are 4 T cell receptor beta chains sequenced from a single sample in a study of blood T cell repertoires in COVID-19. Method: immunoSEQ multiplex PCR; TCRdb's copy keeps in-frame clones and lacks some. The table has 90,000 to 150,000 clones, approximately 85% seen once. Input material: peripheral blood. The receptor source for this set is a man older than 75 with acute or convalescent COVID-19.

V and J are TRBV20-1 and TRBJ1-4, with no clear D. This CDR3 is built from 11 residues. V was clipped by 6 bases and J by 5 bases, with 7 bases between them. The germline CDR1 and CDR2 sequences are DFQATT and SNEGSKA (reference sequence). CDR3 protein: CSAELNEKLFF. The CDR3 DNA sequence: TGCAGTGCGGAACTAAATGAAAAACTGTTTTTT.

The DNA of the CDR3 is TGTGCCAGTAGTATAACCGCCGGGACAGGCTTGTACGAGCAGTACTTC. Residues: CASSITAGTGLYEQYF. The rearrangement links TRBV19 to TRBJ2-7; 8 bases map to TRBD1. The length of the CDR3 is 16 residues. Trimming removed 2 bases from V and 4 bases from J; junction bases left unmatched: 10. Germline assignment: CDR1 LNHDA and CDR2 SQIVND (reference sequence). The variable domain in full, completed from reference TRBV19 and TRBJ2-7, reads DGGITQSPKYLFRKEGQNVTLSCEQNLNHDAMYWYRQDPGQGLRLIYYSQIVNDFQKGDIAEGYSVSREKKESFPLTVTSAQKNPTAFYLCASSITAGTGLYEQYFGPGTRLTVT.

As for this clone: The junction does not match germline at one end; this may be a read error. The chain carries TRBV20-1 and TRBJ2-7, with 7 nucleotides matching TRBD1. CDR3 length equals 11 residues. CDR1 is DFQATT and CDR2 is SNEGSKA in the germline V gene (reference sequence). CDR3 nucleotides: TGCAGTGCTGGAGATACAGGGGTGGTGTACTTC. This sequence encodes CSAGDTGVVYF.

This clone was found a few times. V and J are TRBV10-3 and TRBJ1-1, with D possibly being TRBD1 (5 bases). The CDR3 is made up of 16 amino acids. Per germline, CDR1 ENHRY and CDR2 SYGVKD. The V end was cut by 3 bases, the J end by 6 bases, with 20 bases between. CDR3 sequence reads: CAISDPGRGSISEAFF. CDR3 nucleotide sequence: TGTGCCATCAGTGATCCTGGGAGGGGCTCGATCTCTGAAGCTTTCTTT.